The next 32 T cell receptor beta chains were all read from a single sample in a study of cytomegalovirus exposure and HLA in healthy donors. The study ran its PCR with 60 Vbeta and 13 Jbeta primers. The assay was immunoSEQ multiplex PCR, and TCRdb's table has in-frame clones only and misses some. Here the sample spans 220,000 or so clones, approximately 82% being singletons. Specimen: PBMCs. All receptors come from a male donor in good health and CMV-seronegative.

This clone was recorded only once. The rearrangement uses TRBV7-6 and TRBJ2-1; 10 nucleotides agree with TRBD2. The junction had 6 bases not matched to a gene; V was cut back by 5 bases and J by 8 bases. The CDR3 contains 14 residues. Germline V gives CDR1 SGHVS, CDR2 FNYEAQ. The CDR3 sequence: CASSQTSGLDEQFF. The CDR3 region has the DNA TGTGCCAGCAGCCAGACTAGCGGGTTGGATGAGCAGTTCTTC.

This rearrangement joins TRBV6-9 to TRBJ1-1, with D hard to call. The CDR3 loop spans 15 amino acids. Germline V CDR1 and CDR2: MNHGY, SVAAGI. V was trimmed by 3 bases and J by 5 bases, leaving 16 bases between them. The CDR3 region has the DNA TGTGCCAGCAGTTACCGTCTGAAACACGGGACTGAAGCTTTCTTT. Protein sequence: CASSYRLKHGTEAFF.

The J gene is TRBJ2-7, the V gene TRBV7-9; D is possibly TRBD1 (6 bases). V lost 1 base and J 0 bases, leaving 7 bases between the germline ends. The CDR3 runs to 14 residues. Germline V lookup: CDR1 SEHNR, CDR2 FQNEAQ (reference sequence). CDR3 residues: CASSLGTASYEQYF. CDR3 nucleotides: TGTGCCAGCAGCTTAGGGACAGCCTCCTACGAGCAGTACTTC.

Here the CDR3 reads CASSLRVDTEAFF. The CDR3 bases are TGTGCCAGCAGCTTACGGGTGGACACTGAAGCTTTCTTT. The chain joins TRBV11-1 to TRBJ1-1; D not resolved. Trimming removed 2 bases at V and 3 bases at J, with 7 bases between. The CDR3 is made up of 13 amino acids. Germline values: CDR1 SGHAT, CDR2 FQDESV (reference sequence).

J is TRBJ1-1 and V is TRBV30; 10 bases match TRBD1. V was pared by 4 bases and J by 4 bases, with 9 bases of the junction left unmatched. This CDR3 contains 15 residues. Germline lookup yields CDR1 GTSNPN and CDR2 SVGIG (reference sequence). CDR3 amino acids: CAWTYRTGGITEAFF. Written as DNA, the CDR3 is TGTGCCTGGACCTACCGGACAGGGGGTATCACTGAAGCTTTCTTT.

This sequence joins TRBV27 and TRBJ2-5, with 8 bases identical to TRBD1. CDR1 and CDR2 (germline): MNHEY, SMNVEV (reference sequence). The CDR3 is 13 residues long. The ends lost 3 bases at V and 5 bases at J; junction bases unmatched: 2. CDR3 bases: TGTGCCAGCAGTTTCTGGACAGGGGAGACCCAGTACTTC. It translates to CASSFWTGETQYF.

J is TRBJ2-1 and V is TRBV2; the D is unclear. V was shortened by 2 bases and J by 9 bases, with 11 bases between the two germline ends. Germline V gene sequence: CDR1 SNHLY, CDR2 FYNNEI. This CDR3 is built from 13 residues. Here the CDR3 DNA reads TGTGCCAGCAGTGAATCCGGGTGGAGTGAGCAGTTCTTC. It encodes CASSESGWSEQFF. Drawing the rest from reference TRBV2 and TRBJ2-1, the complete variable domain is EPEVTQTPSHQVTQMGQEVILRCVPISNHLYFYWYRQILGQKVEFLVSFYNNEISEKSEIFDDQFSVERPDGSNFTLKIRSTKLEDSAMYFCASSESGWSEQFFGPGTRLTVL.

The gene calls are TRBV5-1 and TRBJ2-7; TRBD1 might be the D (6 bases). Germline V gene data show CDR1 as SGHRS and CDR2 as YFSETQ. This CDR3 region has 15 residues. V lost 6 bases to trimming and J lost 0 bases, with 16 bases between them. The DNA of the CDR3 is TGCGCCAGCAAAACGCATAGGGGGAGCTCCTACGAGCAGTACTTC. Its protein is CASKTHRGSSYEQYF.

J is TRBJ1-4 and V is TRBV28, with D possibly TRBD1 on 5 matching bases. The CDR3 length is 16 residues. V lost 6 bases and J lost 4, with 18 bases in between. CDR1 and CDR2 (germline): MDHEN, SYDVKM. The CDR3: CASSLRSPGGNEKLFF. The DNA for the CDR3 is TGTGCCAGCAGCCTTAGGTCCCCGGGGGGTAATGAAAAACTGTTTTTT.

The chain recombines TRBV29-1 with TRBJ2-1; weak D call: TRBD2 (7 bases). CDR3 length equals 15 residues. Germline CDR1 is SQVTM and CDR2 is ANQGSEA. V was trimmed by 7 bases and J by 4 bases, leaving 20 bases between them. The CDR3 bases are TGCAGCGGATCGAGGGGGGGGCTGGTTTACAATGAGCAGTTCTTC. This sequence encodes CSGSRGGLVYNEQFF.

The chain recombines TRBV30 with TRBJ2-2; D not resolved. The length of the CDR3 is 13 residues. CDR1 GTSNPN and CDR2 SVGIG come from the germline V gene (reference sequence). Trimming took off 1 base at V and 6 bases at J, with 9 bases between the two ends. The CDR3 loop is CAWSGLAAGELFF. The CDR3 DNA follows: TGTGCCTGGAGTGGCCTGGCAGCCGGGGAGCTGTTTTTT.

The chain carries TRBV28 and TRBJ2-5, with TRBD2 as a possible D gene (6 bases). The CDR3 covers 14 residues. Trimming shortened V by 6 bases and J by 5 bases, and 16 bases separated the two germline ends. Germline V gives CDR1 MDHEN, CDR2 SYDVKM. CDR3 DNA sequence: TGTGCCAGCAGCAAGGGTGGAGGGATGGAGACCCAGTACTTC. This gives the protein CASSKGGGMETQYF.

J is TRBJ2-1 and V is TRBV11-2; the D gene is possibly TRBD2 (6 bases). Germline CDR1 and CDR2: SGHAT and FQNNGV. The CDR3 length is 15 residues. The V gene lost 4 bases and the J gene lost 7 bases, with 17 bases spanning the gap. Written as DNA, the CDR3 is TGTGCCAGCAGCTCAGCCGCGGGGTTCCTGAATGAGCAGTTCTTC. It translates to CASSSAAGFLNEQFF.

The rearrangement uses TRBV30 and TRBJ2-3; 9 bases are shared with TRBD2. The CDR3 runs to 12 residues. Germline V gives CDR1 GTSNPN, CDR2 SVGIG (reference sequence). Losses at the gene ends were 5 bases for V and 6 bases for J; bases not matched to a gene: 3. The CDR3 DNA reads TGTGCCTGGCTAGCGGGAAAGGATACGCAGTATTTT. Protein product: CAWLAGKDTQYF.

The chain uses TRBV5-4 and TRBJ2-2; no definite D call. CDR1 and CDR2 (germline): SGHNT, YYREEE (reference sequence). The CDR3 is 15 amino acids. The germline V and J ends were trimmed by 4 bases and 0 bases, with 10 bases remaining between them. This CDR3 reads CASSLPRPNTGELFF. The DNA of the CDR3 is TGTGCCAGCAGCCTCCCCAGGCCGAACACCGGGGAGCTGTTTTTT.

The chain joins TRBV29-1 to TRBJ2-7, with TRBD2 as a possible D gene (5 bases). The CDR3 covers 12 residues. The germline CDR1 and CDR2 sequences are SQVTM and ANQGSEA. The V end was cut by 2 bases, the J end by 1 base, with 6 bases between. The CDR3 reads CSVERGSYEQYF. The CDR3 region has the DNA TGCAGCGTTGAACGGGGTTCCTACGAGCAGTACTTC.

The rearrangement joins TRBV6-4 to TRBJ2-3; 10 bases align to TRBD1. With V trimmed by 6 bases and J by 6 bases, 12 bases remained unmatched. The length of the CDR3 is 16 residues. Germline V gene data show CDR1 as MRHNA and CDR2 as SNTAGT. The CDR3 DNA sequence: TGTGCCAGCAGCACCAGACAGGGGGCTCCGAGGGATACGCAGTATTTT. Its translation is CASSTRQGAPRDTQYF.

V usage is TRBV30 and J usage is TRBJ2-2; 10 positions match TRBD1. Trimming at V came to 5 bases and at J to 4 bases, leaving 7 bases not matched to a gene. The CDR3 is 15 amino acids. The germline V gene has CDR1 GTSNPN and CDR2 SVGIG (reference sequence). The CDR3 loop reads CAWAPGTGVTGELFF. The CDR3 DNA follows: TGTGCCTGGGCCCCCGGGACAGGGGTCACCGGGGAGCTGTTTTTT.

V gene TRBV28 combines with J gene TRBJ2-3; tentative D call: TRBD2 (6 bases). This CDR3 spans 15 amino acids. Germline V gives CDR1 MDHEN, CDR2 SYDVKM. The ends were cut back, 5 bases at V and 0 bases at J, with 12 bases in the middle. The CDR3 nucleotides are TGTGCCAGCAGTGGGGGAGGCGCCAGCACAGATACGCAGTATTTT. This encodes CASSGGGASTDTQYF.

The chain is built from TRBV6-1 and TRBJ1-2; D may be TRBD1 (5 bases). V gave up 7 bases and J gave up 6 bases, with 15 bases separating them. The length of the CDR3 is 13 residues. From germline, CDR1 is MNHNS and CDR2 SASEGT. CDR3 DNA sequence: TGTGCCAGCACGCCACAGGCGCCGGATGGCTACACCTTC. It yields the protein CASTPQAPDGYTF.

This clone turned up a few times. DNA for the CDR3: TGTGCCACCAGCAGCGGTACAGGTTTGTTGGCTGAAGCTTTCTTT. Encoded protein: CATSSGTGLLAEAFF. V is TRBV15 and J is TRBJ1-1; D might be TRBD1 (5 bases). V lost 3 bases, J lost 6 bases, and 17 bases lay in between. This CDR3 contains 15 residues. Per the germline V gene, CDR1 is LNHNV and CDR2 is YYDKDF (reference sequence). The full variable domain, in which reference TRBV15 and TRBJ1-1 provide the parts outside the CDR3, is DAMVIQNPRYQVTQFGKPVTLSCSQTLNHNVMYWYQQKSSQAPKLLFHYYDKDFNNEADTPDNFQSRRPNTSFCFLDIRSPGLGDTAMYLCATSSGTGLLAEAFFGQGTRLTVV.

The J gene is TRBJ1-1, the V gene TRBV2, with D possibly matching TRBD1 (5 bases). Trimming removed 8 bases at V and 0 bases at J, with 7 bases between. Germline V gene data show CDR1 as SNHLY and CDR2 as FYNNEI. CDR3 length: 12 residues. CDR3 in amino acids: CASLRVNTEAFF. CDR3 nucleotides: TGTGCCAGCCTCAGGGTGAACACTGAAGCTTTCTTT.

V is TRBV4-1 and J is TRBJ2-7; TRBD1 matches 9 bases. V lost 0 bases, J lost 2 bases, and 8 bases stayed unmatched. The CDR3 is 17 residues long. The germline V gene has CDR1 MGHRA and CDR2 YSYEKL. Here the CDR3 reads CASSQDHGDRAPYEQYF. In nucleotides, the CDR3 is TGCGCCAGCAGCCAAGATCACGGGGACAGGGCGCCCTACGAGCAGTACTTC.

The chain combines TRBV18 with TRBJ2-3; 11 nucleotides align to TRBD2. Per germline, CDR1 KGHSH and CDR2 LQKENI. This CDR3 contains 16 residues. J lost 5 bases, V lost 4 bases, and 8 bases had no gene match. The CDR3 sequence: CASSLTNLAGGDTQYF. The CDR3 region has the DNA TGTGCCAGCTCACTCACTAACCTAGCGGGAGGAGATACGCAGTATTTT.

V usage is TRBV11-2 and J usage is TRBJ1-4; D is possibly TRBD1 (6 bases). CDR1 SGHAT and CDR2 FQNNGV come from the germline V gene. Between the trimmed V and J ends, which lost 5 bases and 11 bases, there was a span of 12 bases. The CDR3 runs to 12 residues. The CDR3 sequence: CASSRRDMKLFF. The CDR3 DNA reads as TGTGCCAGCAGCCGTCGGGACATGAAACTGTTTTTT.

V usage is TRBV5-1 and J usage is TRBJ2-5; 12 bases align to TRBD2. Germline V gene sequence: CDR1 SGHRS, CDR2 YFSETQ. J gave up 5 bases and V 4 bases, and 6 bases lay outside the gene matches. This CDR3 contains 15 residues. CDR3 in amino acids: CASSTRLAGVETQYF. The DNA of the CDR3 is TGCGCCAGCAGCACGAGACTAGCGGGGGTCGAGACCCAGTACTTC. The whole variable domain, filled in from reference TRBV5-1 and TRBJ2-5, reads KAGVTQTPRYLIKTRGQQVTLSCSPISGHRSVSWYQQTPGQGLQFLFEYFSETQRNKGNFPGRFSGRQFSNSRSEMNVSTLELGDSALYLCASSTRLAGVETQYFGPGTRLLVL.

This clone was observed once. The genes are TRBV2 and TRBJ2-1, with TRBD2 identical over 7 bases. The length of the CDR3 is 12 residues. Germline V gene lookup returns CDR1 SNHLY and CDR2 FYNNEI. J was trimmed by 7 bases and V by 5 bases; bases with no gene match: 2. The CDR3 DNA follows: TGTGCCAGCAGTTGGCGGGAGAATGAGCAGTTCTTC. Its protein is CASSWRENEQFF.

This sequence joins TRBV11-3 and TRBJ2-3; the match to TRBD2 covers 8 bases. The CDR3 has 15 residues. Germline CDR1 reads SGHNT; CDR2 reads YENEEA. With V trimmed by 5 bases and J by 3 bases, 7 bases remained unmatched. CDR3 loop: CASSIGRAGTDTQYF. The CDR3 nucleotides read TGTGCCAGCAGCATCGGGAGGGCGGGGACAGATACGCAGTATTTT.

The J gene is TRBJ1-4, the V gene TRBV15, with 11 positions matching TRBD1. The CDR3 loop spans 15 amino acids. V lost 3 bases and J lost 8; bases outside the gene matches: 5. CDR1 is LNHNV, CDR2 YYDKDF, per germline (reference sequence). The CDR3 loop is CATSRGTGGWEKLFF. The CDR3 region has the DNA TGTGCCACCAGCAGGGGGACAGGGGGATGGGAAAAACTGTTTTTT.

V is TRBV27 and J is TRBJ2-7; 10 bases fit TRBD2. Germline V lookup: CDR1 MNHEY, CDR2 SMNVEV (reference sequence). This CDR3 is built from 15 residues. J lost 2 bases, V lost 6 bases, and 7 bases had no gene match. The CDR3 nucleotides are TGTGCCAGCAGCCTATCTAGCGGGGGTACCTACGAGCAGTACTTC. It translates to CASSLSSGGTYEQYF.

This clone was detected a few times. The gene calls are TRBV10-1 and TRBJ1-1; D ambiguous. V was pared by 2 bases and J by 2 bases, with 3 bases between. Per the germline V gene, CDR1 is WNHNN and CDR2 is SYGVQD (reference sequence). The CDR3 covers 12 residues. The CDR3 reads CASSESNTEAFF. For the CDR3, the DNA is TGCGCCAGCAGTGAGAGCAACACTGAAGCTTTCTTT.

This rearrangement joins TRBV5-4 to TRBJ2-5; TRBD2 matches 8 bases. The CDR3 length is 13 residues. V lost 2 bases to trimming and J lost 5 bases; unmatched junction nucleotides: 2. Germline assignment: CDR1 SGHNT and CDR2 YYREEE (reference sequence). The CDR3 spells CASSLAGVETQYF. CDR3 sequence (DNA): TGTGCCAGCAGCTTAGCGGGAGTTGAGACCCAGTACTTC.